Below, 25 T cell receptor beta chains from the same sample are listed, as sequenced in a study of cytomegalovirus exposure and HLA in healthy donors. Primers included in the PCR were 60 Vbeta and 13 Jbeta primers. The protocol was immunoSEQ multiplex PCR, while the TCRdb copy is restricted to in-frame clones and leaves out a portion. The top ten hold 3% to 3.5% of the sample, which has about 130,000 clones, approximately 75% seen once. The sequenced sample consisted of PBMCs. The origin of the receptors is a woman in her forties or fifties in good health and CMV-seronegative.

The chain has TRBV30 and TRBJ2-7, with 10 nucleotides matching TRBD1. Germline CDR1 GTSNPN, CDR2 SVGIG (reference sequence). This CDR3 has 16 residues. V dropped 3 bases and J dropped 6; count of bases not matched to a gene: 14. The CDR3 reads CAWRAEDRGWRPEQYF. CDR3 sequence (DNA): TGTGCCTGGAGAGCCGAGGACAGGGGGTGGAGACCCGAGCAGTACTTC.

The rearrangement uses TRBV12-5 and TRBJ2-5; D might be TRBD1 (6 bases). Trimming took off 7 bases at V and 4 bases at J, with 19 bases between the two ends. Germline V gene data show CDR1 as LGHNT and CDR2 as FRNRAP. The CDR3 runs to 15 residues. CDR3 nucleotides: TGTGCTAGTGCCCAAGGTATACAGGGTATAGAGACCCAGTACTTC. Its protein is CASAQGIQGIETQYF. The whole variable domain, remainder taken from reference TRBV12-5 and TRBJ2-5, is DARVTQTPRHKVTEMGQEVTMRCQPILGHNTVFWYRQTMMQGLELLAYFRNRAPLDDSGMPKDRFSAEMPDATLATLKIQPSEPRDSAVYFCASAQGIQGIETQYFGPGTRLLVL.

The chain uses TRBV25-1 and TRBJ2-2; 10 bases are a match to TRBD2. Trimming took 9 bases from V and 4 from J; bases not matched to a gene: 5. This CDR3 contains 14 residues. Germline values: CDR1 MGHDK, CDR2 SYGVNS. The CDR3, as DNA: TGTGCCAGTAGCGGGGGGATCTCCACCGGGGAGCTGTTTTTT. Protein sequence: CASSGGISTGELFF.

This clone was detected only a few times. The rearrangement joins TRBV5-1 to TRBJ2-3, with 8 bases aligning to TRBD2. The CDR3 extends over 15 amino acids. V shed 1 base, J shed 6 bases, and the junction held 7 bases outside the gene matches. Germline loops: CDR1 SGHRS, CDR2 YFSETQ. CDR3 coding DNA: TGCGCCAGCAGCTTGACGGGAGGGCCTTTGGATACGCAGTATTTT. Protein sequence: CASSLTGGPLDTQYF.

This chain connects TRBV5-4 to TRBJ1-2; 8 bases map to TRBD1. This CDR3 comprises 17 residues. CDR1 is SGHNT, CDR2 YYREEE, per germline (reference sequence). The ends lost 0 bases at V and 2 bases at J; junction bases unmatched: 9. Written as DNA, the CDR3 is TGTGCCAGCAGCTTGGGAGCAGGGGGCAAGACAAACTATGGCTACACCTTC. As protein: CASSLGAGGKTNYGYTF.

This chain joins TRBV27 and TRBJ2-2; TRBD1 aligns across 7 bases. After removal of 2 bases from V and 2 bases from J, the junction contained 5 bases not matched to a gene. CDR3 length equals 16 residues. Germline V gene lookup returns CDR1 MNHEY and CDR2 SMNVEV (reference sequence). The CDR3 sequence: CASSLKGTVNTGELFF. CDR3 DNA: TGTGCCAGCAGTTTAAAAGGGACAGTTAACACCGGGGAGCTGTTTTTT.

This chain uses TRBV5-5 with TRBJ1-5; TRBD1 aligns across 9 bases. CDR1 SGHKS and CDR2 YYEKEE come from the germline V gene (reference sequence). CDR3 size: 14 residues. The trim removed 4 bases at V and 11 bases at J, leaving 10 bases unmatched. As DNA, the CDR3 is TGTGCCAGCAGCCCGGGACAGGGAGGCCTGTCCCAGCATTTT. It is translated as CASSPGQGGLSQHF.

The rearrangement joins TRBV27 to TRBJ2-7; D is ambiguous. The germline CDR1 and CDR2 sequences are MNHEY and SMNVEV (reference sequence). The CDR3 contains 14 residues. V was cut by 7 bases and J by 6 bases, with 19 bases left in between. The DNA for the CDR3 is TGTGCCAGCAACTCCCTTGACTGGCGCTCCGAGCAGTACTTC. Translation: CASNSLDWRSEQYF.

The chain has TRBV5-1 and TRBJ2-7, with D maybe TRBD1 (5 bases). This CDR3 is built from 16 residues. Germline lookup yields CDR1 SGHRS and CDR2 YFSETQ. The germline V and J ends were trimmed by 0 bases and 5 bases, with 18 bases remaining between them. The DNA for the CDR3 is TGCGCCAGCAGCTTGGCCTTAGGCTTTCAGGGCGACGAGCAGTACTTC. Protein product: CASSLALGFQGDEQYF.

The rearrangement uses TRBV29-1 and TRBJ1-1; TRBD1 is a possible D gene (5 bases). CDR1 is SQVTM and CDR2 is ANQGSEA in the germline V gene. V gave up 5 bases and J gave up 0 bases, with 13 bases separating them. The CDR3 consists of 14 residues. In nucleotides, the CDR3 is TGCAGCGTTCAACAGGTGAACATGAACACTGAAGCTTTCTTT. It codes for CSVQQVNMNTEAFF.

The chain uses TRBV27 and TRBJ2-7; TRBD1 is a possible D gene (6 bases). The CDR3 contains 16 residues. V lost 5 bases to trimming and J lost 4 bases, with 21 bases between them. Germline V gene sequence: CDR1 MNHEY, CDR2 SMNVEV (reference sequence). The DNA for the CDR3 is TGTGCCAGCAGTCCGTCACAGGGAGCCAGGGCGTACGAGCAGTACTTC. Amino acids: CASSPSQGARAYEQYF.

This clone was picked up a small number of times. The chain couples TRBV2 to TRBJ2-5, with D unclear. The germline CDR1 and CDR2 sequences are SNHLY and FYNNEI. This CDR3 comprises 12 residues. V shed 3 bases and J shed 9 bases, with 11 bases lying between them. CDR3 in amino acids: CASSDERKAQYF. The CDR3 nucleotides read TGTGCCAGCAGTGATGAGCGAAAGGCCCAGTACTTC.

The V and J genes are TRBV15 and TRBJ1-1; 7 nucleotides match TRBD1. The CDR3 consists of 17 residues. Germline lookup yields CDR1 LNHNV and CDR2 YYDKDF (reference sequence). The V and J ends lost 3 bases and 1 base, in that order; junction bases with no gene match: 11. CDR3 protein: CATSSEFPGQRNTEAFF. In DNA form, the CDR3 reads TGTGCCACCAGCAGTGAATTTCCGGGACAGAGGAACACTGAAGCTTTCTTT.

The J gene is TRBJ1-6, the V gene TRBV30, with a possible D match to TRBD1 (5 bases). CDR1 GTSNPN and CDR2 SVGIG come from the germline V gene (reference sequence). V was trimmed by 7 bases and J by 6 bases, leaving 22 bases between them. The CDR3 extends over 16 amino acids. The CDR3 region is CASSGRVARPNSPLHF. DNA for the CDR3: TGTGCCTCCTCCGGCAGGGTCGCCCGGCCTAATTCACCCCTCCACTTT. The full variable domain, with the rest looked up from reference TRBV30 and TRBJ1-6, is SQTIHQWPATLVQPVGSPLSLECTVEGTSNPNLYWYRQAAGRGLQLLFYSVGIGQISSEVPQNLSASRPQDRQFILSSKKLLLSDSGFYLCASSGRVARPNSPLHFGNGTRLTVT.

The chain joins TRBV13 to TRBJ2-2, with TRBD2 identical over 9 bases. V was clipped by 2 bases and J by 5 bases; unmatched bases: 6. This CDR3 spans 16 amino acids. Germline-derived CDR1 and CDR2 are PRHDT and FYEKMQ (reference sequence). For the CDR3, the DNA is TGTGCCAGCAGCTTACTGCGGGAGGGCCTAACCGGGGAGCTGTTTTTT. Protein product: CASSLLREGLTGELFF.

The CDR3 coding sequence is TGTGCCAGCAGTGTCTCCAGTGGCTACGAGCAGTACTTC. Its protein product is CASSVSSGYEQYF. The V and J genes are TRBV28 and TRBJ2-7; D remains ambiguous. Germline V lookup: CDR1 MDHEN, CDR2 SYDVKM. This CDR3 contains 13 residues. Deletions cut 5 bases from V and 3 bases from J, with 11 bases between.

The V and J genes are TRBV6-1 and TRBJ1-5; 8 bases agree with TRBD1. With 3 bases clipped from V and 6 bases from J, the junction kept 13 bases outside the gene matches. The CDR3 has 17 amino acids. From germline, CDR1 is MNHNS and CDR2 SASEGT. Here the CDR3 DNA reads TGTGCCAGCAGTGAGAATCCGGTGGCAGGGGGCGGTCAGCCCCAGCATTTT. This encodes CASSENPVAGGGQPQHF.

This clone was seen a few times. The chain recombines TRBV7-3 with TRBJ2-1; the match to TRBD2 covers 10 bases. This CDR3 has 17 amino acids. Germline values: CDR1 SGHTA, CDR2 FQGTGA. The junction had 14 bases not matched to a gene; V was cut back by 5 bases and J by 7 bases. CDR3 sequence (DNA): TGTGCCAGCAGCCCTTCCCTAGCGGGGGCGCAGGGGAATGAGCAGTTCTTC. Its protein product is CASSPSLAGAQGNEQFF.

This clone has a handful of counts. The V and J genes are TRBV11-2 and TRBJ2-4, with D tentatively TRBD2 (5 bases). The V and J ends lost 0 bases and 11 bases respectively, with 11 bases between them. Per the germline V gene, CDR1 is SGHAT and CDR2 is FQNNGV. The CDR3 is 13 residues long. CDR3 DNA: TGTGCCAGCAGCTTAGAGACTATGGAGGTTCAGTACTTC. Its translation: CASSLETMEVQYF.

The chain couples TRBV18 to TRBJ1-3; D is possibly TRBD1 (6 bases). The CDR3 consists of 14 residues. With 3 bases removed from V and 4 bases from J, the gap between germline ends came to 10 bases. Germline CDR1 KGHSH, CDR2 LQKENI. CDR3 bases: TGTGCCAGCTCACCTACAGGGTCCGGAAACACCATATATTTT. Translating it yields CASSPTGSGNTIYF.

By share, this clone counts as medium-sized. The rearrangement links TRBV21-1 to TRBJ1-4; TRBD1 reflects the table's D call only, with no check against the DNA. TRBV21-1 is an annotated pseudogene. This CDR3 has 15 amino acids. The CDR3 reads CASSNQERINEKLFF. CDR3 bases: TGTGCCAGCAGCAATCAGGAACGGATAAATGAAAAACTGTTTTTT.

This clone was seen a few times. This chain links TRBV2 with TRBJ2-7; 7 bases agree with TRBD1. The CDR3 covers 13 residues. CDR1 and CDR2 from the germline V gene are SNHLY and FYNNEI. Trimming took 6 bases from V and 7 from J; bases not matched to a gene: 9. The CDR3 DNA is TGTGCCAGCAGAGCAGGGGGTCCCGGGGAGCAGTACTTC. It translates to CASRAGGPGEQYF.

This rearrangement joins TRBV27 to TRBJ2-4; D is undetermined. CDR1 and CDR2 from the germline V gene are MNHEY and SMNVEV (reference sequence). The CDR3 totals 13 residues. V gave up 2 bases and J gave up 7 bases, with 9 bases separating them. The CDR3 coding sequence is TGTGCCAGCAGTTTACAGGCCTTCAACATTCAGTACTTC. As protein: CASSLQAFNIQYF.

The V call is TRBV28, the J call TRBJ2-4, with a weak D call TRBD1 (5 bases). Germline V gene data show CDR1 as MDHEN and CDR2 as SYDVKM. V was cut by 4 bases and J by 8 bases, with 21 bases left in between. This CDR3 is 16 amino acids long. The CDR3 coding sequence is TGTGCCAGCAGTTCTAACGTTTTGGGGCGAAGTGACATTCAGTACTTC. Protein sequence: CASSSNVLGRSDIQYF. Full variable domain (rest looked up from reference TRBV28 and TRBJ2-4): DVKVTQSSRYLVKRTGEKVFLECVQDMDHENMFWYRQDPGLGLRLIYFSYDVKMKEKGDIPEGYSVSREKKERFSLILESASTNQTSMYLCASSSNVLGRSDIQYFGAGTRLSVL.

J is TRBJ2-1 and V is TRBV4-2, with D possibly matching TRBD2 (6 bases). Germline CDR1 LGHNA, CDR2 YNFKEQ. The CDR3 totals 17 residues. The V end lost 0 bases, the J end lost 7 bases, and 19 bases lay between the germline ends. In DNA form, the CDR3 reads TGTGCCAGCAGCCAAGAGCAGACTAGAGGAGCAATTAATGAGCAGTTCTTC. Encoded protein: CASSQEQTRGAINEQFF.